The T cell receptor beta chain described here comes from a study of T cell repertoires in cytomegalovirus infection. In the study overall: Evidence of both CMV infection and a matching HLA type came from public TCR beta signatures.

TCRdb passed the reads through MiXCR, listing each CDR3 protein once. The data contain over 250,000 distinct CDR3 sequences, roughly 23% of them seen just once; the ten biggest clones take up around 13%. This clonotype appeared once. Antigen unknown. This CDR3 spans 16 amino acids. Per the germline V gene, CDR1 is SGHRS and CDR2 is YFSETQ. V was shortened by 1 base and J by 3 bases, with 14 bases between the two germline ends. Regarding the study as a whole: HLA-C-restricted, CMV-specific TCR beta clonotypes were dominant ex vivo. The cumulative frequency of public TCR beta families distinguished individuals who carried CMV together with the relevant HLA.

The chain has TRBV5-1 and TRBJ1-3; D is uncertain. The TCR was taken from a human donor in good health (CMV status not recorded). Some clones in this sample may be carry-over from other donors' samples. Specimen: PBMCs. CDR3 protein: CASSLFESGNGNTIYF. CDR3 in DNA: TGCGCCAGCAGCTTGTTCGAGTCAGGAAATGGAAACACCATATATTTT. Full variable domain (remainder filled in from reference TRBV5-1 and TRBJ1-3): KAGVTQTPRYLIKTRGQQVTLSCSPISGHRSVSWYQQTPGQGLQFLFEYFSETQRNKGNFPGRFSGRQFSNSRSEMNVSTLELGDSALYLCASSLFESGNGNTIYFGEGSWLTVV.